This TCR beta chain was sequenced for a study of T cell responses to AZD1222 COVID-19 vaccine. The study, taken as a whole, reports: Just six people given AZD1222 tested seropositive at baseline. In all cases, repertoires were sampled only after the peak T cell response.

Germline lookup yields CDR1 GTSNPN and CDR2 SVGIG (reference sequence). The CDR3 has 13 residues. Deletions cut 2 bases from V and 4 bases from J, with 9 bases between. Sequenced by immunoSEQ multiplex PCR; TCRdb stores in-frame clones only, minus some. The data hold about 90,000 clones, with around 89% observed a single time. For this clone: Its specificity is not known.

Sequencing was performed on peripheral blood, taken 28 days after the second AZD1222 dose. The origin of this receptor is an adult who received the AZD1222 COVID-19 vaccine. The chain links TRBV30 to TRBJ1-5; D possibly corresponds to TRBD1 (6 bases). For the CDR3, the DNA is TGTGCCTGGAGTCCAGACAGGAATCAGCCCCAGCATTTT. Amino acids: CAWSPDRNQPQHF. Together with reference TRBV30 and TRBJ1-5, the CDR3 gives the full variable domain: SQTIHQWPATLVQPVGSPLSLECTVEGTSNPNLYWYRQAAGRGLQLLFYSVGIGQISSEVPQNLSASRPQDRQFILSSKKLLLSDSGFYLCAWSPDRNQPQHFGDGTRLSIL.